This T cell receptor beta chain comes out of a study of immune evolution from preneoplasia to lung adenocarcinoma. Study-level information: HLA loss of heterozygosity: about 7% AIS, over 12% MIA, about 32% ADC, none AAH. General study findings and limits: Normal lung had the highest top T cell clone frequencies.

Worth noting for this clone: As yet, its antigen is unknown.

Generated by immunoSEQ multiplex PCR, the TCRdb table keeps only in-frame clones and is missing some. The sample consists of roughly 10,000 clones, around 81% of them appearing once. J was trimmed by 3 bases and V by 4 bases; bases with no gene match: 15. Germline CDR1 MDHEN, CDR2 SYDVKM. This CDR3 region has 17 residues. The receptor comes from a person in their sixties or seventies with lung adenocarcinoma. Sample: FFPE minimally invasive lung adenocarcinoma tissue. This chain connects TRBV28 to TRBJ2-7, with 7 nucleotides matching TRBD1. CDR3 residues: CASSSHGPGQGVYEQYF. CDR3 sequence (DNA): TGTGCCAGCAGTTCACACGGACCGGGGCAGGGGGTCTACGAGCAGTACTTC.